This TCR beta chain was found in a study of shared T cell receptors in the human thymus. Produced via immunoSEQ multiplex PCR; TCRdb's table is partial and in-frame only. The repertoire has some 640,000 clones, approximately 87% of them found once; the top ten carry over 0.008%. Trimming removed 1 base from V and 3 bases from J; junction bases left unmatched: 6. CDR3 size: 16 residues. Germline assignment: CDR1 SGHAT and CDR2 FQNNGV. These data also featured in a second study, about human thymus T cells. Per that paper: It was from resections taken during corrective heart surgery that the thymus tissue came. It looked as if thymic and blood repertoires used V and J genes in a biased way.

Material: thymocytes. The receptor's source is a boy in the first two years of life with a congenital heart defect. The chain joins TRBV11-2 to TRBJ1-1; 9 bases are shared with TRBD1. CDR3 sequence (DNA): TGTGCCAGCAGCTTAGCTTTTGGACAGGGGTACACTGAAGCTTTCTTT. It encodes CASSLAFGQGYTEAFF.